Listed below are T cell receptor beta chains from one sample, sequenced in a study of blood T cell repertoires in COVID-19. Measured with immunoSEQ multiplex PCR; TCRdb has only the in-frame clones, and not every one. Of about 130,000 clones detected, around 83% appear once; the ten largest clones hold about 9.5%. Sequencing input: peripheral blood. The origin of the receptors is a man between 35 and 55 years old with active or convalescent COVID-19. Both conserved end residues are part of each CDR3. Fields, in order: D gene, clone size, J gene, V gene, CDR3 protein, CDR3 DNA. A D gene is named only where the DNA matches it firmly. Expanded clones are given a class, and other clones once, few, many or no size at all.

D: TRBD1
size: -
J: TRBJ1-1
V: TRBV27
CDR3: CASTATTGGTEAFF
DNA: TGTGCCAGCACCGCTACTACAGGGGGCACTGAAGCTTTCTTT

D: -
size: once
J: TRBJ1-5
V: TRBV7-8
CDR3: CASRLGGSNQPQHF
DNA: TGTGCCAGCAGGCTAGGGGGTAGCAATCAGCCCCAGCATTTT

D: -
size: -
J: TRBJ2-5
V: TRBV29-1
CDR3: CSVVGLVETQYF
DNA: TGCAGCGTTGTGGGGCTAGTAGAGACCCAGTACTTC

D: -
size: -
J: TRBJ1-4
V: TRBV7-9
CDR3: CASSLGASFNEKLFF
DNA: TGTGCCAGCAGCTTAGGGGCCAGCTTTAATGAAAAACTGTTTTTT

D: TRBD2
size: -
J: TRBJ2-4
V: TRBV27
CDR3: CASSPRDYIAKNIQYF
DNA: TGTGCCAGCAGTCCCCGGGACTATATAGCCAAAAACATTCAGTACTTC

D: TRBD1
size: -
J: TRBJ1-4
V: TRBV2
CDR3: CASSWDRGEEKLFF
DNA: TGTGCCAGCAGCTGGGACAGGGGTGAAGAAAAACTGTTTTTT

D: TRBD1
size: -
J: TRBJ2-3
V: TRBV7-2
CDR3: CAGAGQGADTQYF
DNA: TGTGCCGGAGCCGGACAGGGCGCAGATACGCAGTATTTT

D: TRBD1
size: -
J: TRBJ2-1
V: TRBV7-9
CDR3: CASSLATGGSNEQFF
DNA: TGTGCCAGCAGCTTAGCTACAGGGGGAAGCAATGAGCAGTTCTTC

D: TRBD1
size: -
J: TRBJ2-5
V: TRBV2
CDR3: CASSNQGAGETQYF
DNA: TGTGCCAGCAGTAACCAGGGGGCGGGGGAGACCCAGTACTTC

D: TRBD1
size: -
J: TRBJ1-3
V: TRBV18
CDR3: CASSPPNGQGAGNTIYF
DNA: TGTGCCAGCTCACCACCTAATGGACAGGGGGCTGGAAACACCATATATTTT

D: TRBD1
size: -
J: TRBJ1-1
V: TRBV9
CDR3: CASSQGQKGTEAFF
DNA: TGTGCCAGCAGCCAGGGACAGAAGGGCACTGAAGCTTTCTTT

D: TRBD1
size: -
J: TRBJ1-2
V: TRBV7-3
CDR3: CASSLKQGHGYTF
DNA: TGTGCCAGCAGCTTAAAACAGGGGCATGGCTACACCTTC

D: TRBD1
size: -
J: TRBJ1-6
V: TRBV25-1
CDR3: CASSGDRGQGSPLHF
DNA: TGTGCCAGCAGTGGAGACAGGGGGCAGGGATCACCCCTCCACTTT

D: TRBD1
size: -
J: TRBJ1-1
V: TRBV19
CDR3: CASSPVPGQGTEAFF
DNA: TGTGCCAGTAGTCCGGTCCCGGGACAGGGGACTGAAGCTTTCTTT

D: TRBD2
size: few
J: TRBJ2-2
V: TRBV15
CDR3: CATSTGLAGVQKLFF
DNA: TGTGCCACCAGCACGGGACTAGCGGGGGTACAGAAGCTGTTTTTT

D: TRBD1
size: few
J: TRBJ2-7
V: TRBV6-5
CDR3: CASRPGTGGIYEQYF
DNA: TGTGCCAGCAGGCCCGGGACAGGGGGAATCTACGAGCAGTACTTC

D: TRBD1
size: -
J: TRBJ2-6
V: TRBV7-2
CDR3: CASRLTGPGANVLTF
DNA: TGTGCCAGCAGGTTGACAGGGCCGGGGGCCAACGTCCTGACTTTC

D: TRBD1
size: -
J: TRBJ1-1
V: TRBV24-1
CDR3: CATSDLVMGQILNTEAFF
DNA: TGTGCCACCAGTGATTTGGTTATGGGACAGATTTTGAACACTGAAGCTTTCTTT

D: -
size: once
J: TRBJ2-3
V: TRBV10-3
CDR3: CAISESGLGLSDTQYF
DNA: TGTGCCATCAGTGAGTCGGGGCTGGGCTTATCGGATACGCAGTATTTT

D: -
size: -
J: TRBJ2-1
V: TRBV21-1
CDR3: CASSGTGTSGGQDPLTYNEQFF
DNA: TGTGCCAGCAGCGGTACCGGGACTAGCGGGGGACAAGACCCTCTGACCTACAATGAGCAGTTCTTC

D: TRBD1
size: -
J: TRBJ2-3
V: TRBV29-1
CDR3: CSVDGDRGRGDTQYF
DNA: TGCAGCGTTGATGGAGACAGGGGTAGGGGAGATACGCAGTATTTT

D: TRBD1
size: -
J: TRBJ2-3
V: TRBV7-9
CDR3: CASSFTQGAREDTQYF
DNA: TGTGCCAGCAGCTTCACCCAGGGGGCTCGAGAAGATACGCAGTATTTT

D: -
size: once
J: TRBJ2-7
V: TRBV18
CDR3: CASSPGTGSEQYF
DNA: TGTGCCAGCTCCCCGGGTACAGGGTCCGAGCAGTACTTC

D: -
size: once
J: TRBJ2-5
V: TRBV7-6
CDR3: CASSLFGQLQETQYF
DNA: TGTGCCAGCAGCTTATTCGGACAACTACAAGAGACCCAGTACTTC

D: -
size: -
J: TRBJ2-1
V: TRBV19
CDR3: CASTSERGEQFF
DNA: TGTGCCAGTACCTCAGAGCGTGGCGAGCAGTTCTTC

D: -
size: -
J: TRBJ2-5
V: TRBV10-3
CDR3: CAISTGLGASWETQYF
DNA: TGTGCCATCAGCACAGGGTTGGGGGCCTCTTGGGAGACCCAGTACTTC

D: TRBD1
size: -
J: TRBJ1-1
V: TRBV12-3/TRBV12-4
CDR3: CASSPRTGSLAFF
DNA: TGTGCCAGCAGTCCAAGGACAGGGTCTCTAGCTTTCTTT

D: -
size: -
J: TRBJ2-3
V: TRBV3-1/TRBV3-2
CDR3: CASSQDRRPGTDTQYF
DNA: TGTGCCAGCAGCCAAGATAGGAGGCCCGGCACAGATACGCAGTATTTT

D: -
size: -
J: TRBJ1-6
V: TRBV6-1
CDR3: CASSEVRGGGAKSPLHF
DNA: TGTGCCAGCAGTGAGGTCCGAGGGGGGGGCGCTAAGTCACCCCTCCACTTT

D: TRBD1
size: -
J: TRBJ1-1
V: TRBV7-9
CDR3: CASSLEGGAGNTEAFF
DNA: TGTGCCAGCAGCCTAGAAGGGGGCGCGGGGAACACTGAAGCTTTCTTT

D: TRBD1
size: -
J: TRBJ2-7
V: TRBV27
CDR3: CASRRAGGTYEQYF
DNA: TGTGCCAGCAGGCGGGCAGGGGGTACCTACGAGCAGTACTTC

D: TRBD1
size: once
J: TRBJ1-3
V: TRBV30
CDR3: CAWARRQGAGNTIYF
DNA: TGTGCCTGGGCTAGGCGGCAGGGGGCCGGAAACACCATATATTTT

D: TRBD2
size: few
J: TRBJ2-1
V: TRBV4-3
CDR3: CASSQDTPVDSGGNNEQFF
DNA: TGCGCCAGCAGCCAAGATACCCCAGTCGATAGCGGGGGAAACAATGAGCAGTTCTTC

D: -
size: -
J: TRBJ1-5
V: TRBV27
CDR3: CASIIRPSDSNQPQHF
DNA: TGTGCCAGCATCATCAGGCCATCCGATAGCAATCAGCCCCAGCATTTT

D: TRBD2
size: -
J: TRBJ2-3
V: TRBV9
CDR3: CASTLAGGPPSTDTQYF
DNA: TGTGCCTCGACTTTAGCGGGGGGTCCACCTAGCACAGATACGCAGTATTTT

D: TRBD2
size: -
J: TRBJ2-7
V: TRBV7-9
CDR3: CASSSGLAGTYEQYF
DNA: TGTGCCAGCAGCTCTGGACTAGCGGGGACCTACGAGCAGTACTTC

D: TRBD1
size: -
J: TRBJ2-7
V: TRBV25-1
CDR3: CASSEGQGAREQYF
DNA: TGTGCCAGCAGTGAGGGACAGGGGGCGAGGGAGCAGTACTTC

D: TRBD1
size: -
J: TRBJ1-3
V: TRBV6-1
CDR3: CASSEYDREPGNTIYF
DNA: TGTGCCAGCAGTGAATACGACAGGGAACCTGGAAACACCATATATTTT

D: TRBD2
size: -
J: TRBJ2-1
V: TRBV29-1
CDR3: CSVAFGGNSYNEQFF
DNA: TGCAGCGTTGCATTCGGGGGGAACTCCTACAATGAGCAGTTCTTC